This record concerns one TCR beta chain sequence. Method: immunoSEQ multiplex PCR; TCRdb's copy keeps in-frame clones and lacks some. The sample lists around 330,000 clones, over 85% seen once, with 2% to 3% in the top ten. This sample was taken from a study of blood T cell repertoires in COVID-19. The CDR3 is made up of 15 amino acids. Looked up from germline, CDR1 is LNHDA and CDR2 is SQIVND (reference sequence). Trimming removed 6 bases from V and 5 bases from J, with 19 bases in between. Cohort 3 recovered donors had two negative PCRs, clearance, or symptom resolution. This clonotype was sampled from a man aged 60 to 75 who had recovered from COVID-19. V and J are TRBV19 and TRBJ1-1; TRBD1 is a possible D gene (6 bases). The sequencing sample was made of PBMCs or T cells enriched from blood (not recorded which). The CDR3 bases are TGTGCCAGTAGCCCGGGGGGGGCGGTGTGGACTGAAGCTTTCTTT. Amino acids: CASSPGGAVWTEAFF.